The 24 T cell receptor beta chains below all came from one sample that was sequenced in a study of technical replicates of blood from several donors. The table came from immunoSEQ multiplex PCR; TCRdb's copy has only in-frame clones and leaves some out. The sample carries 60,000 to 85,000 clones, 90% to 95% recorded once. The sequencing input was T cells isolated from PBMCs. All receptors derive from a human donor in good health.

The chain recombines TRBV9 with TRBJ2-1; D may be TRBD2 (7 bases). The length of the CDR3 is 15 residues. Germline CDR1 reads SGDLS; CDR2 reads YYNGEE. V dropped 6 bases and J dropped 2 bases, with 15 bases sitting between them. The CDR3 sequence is CASTKGGAPYNEQFF. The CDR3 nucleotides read TGTGCCAGCACCAAGGGGGGGGCCCCCTACAATGAGCAGTTCTTC.

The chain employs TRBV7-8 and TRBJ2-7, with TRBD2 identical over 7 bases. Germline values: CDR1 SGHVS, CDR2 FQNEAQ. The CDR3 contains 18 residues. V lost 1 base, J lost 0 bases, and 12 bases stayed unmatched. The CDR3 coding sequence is TGTGCCAGCAGCTTAGGTAGGGCGGGAGCCGAAAGCTCCTACGAGCAGTACTTC. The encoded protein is CASSLGRAGAESSYEQYF.

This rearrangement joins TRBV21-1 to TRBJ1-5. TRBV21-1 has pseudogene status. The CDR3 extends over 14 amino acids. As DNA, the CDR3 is TGTGCCAGCAGCAAAGCAGAGGGCAATCAGCCCCAGCATTTT. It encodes CASSKAEGNQPQHF.

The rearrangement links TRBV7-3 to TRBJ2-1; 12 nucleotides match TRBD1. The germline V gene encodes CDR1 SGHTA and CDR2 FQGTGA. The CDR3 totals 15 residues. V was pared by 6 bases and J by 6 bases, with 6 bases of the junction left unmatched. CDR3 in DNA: TGTGCCAGCAGTCACGGGACAGGGGGCCTCAATGAGCAGTTCTTC. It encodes CASSHGTGGLNEQFF.

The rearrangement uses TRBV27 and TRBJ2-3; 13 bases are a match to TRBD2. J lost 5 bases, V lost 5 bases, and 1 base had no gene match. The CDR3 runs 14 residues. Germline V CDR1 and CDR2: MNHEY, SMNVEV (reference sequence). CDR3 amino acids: CASSGLAGEDTQYF. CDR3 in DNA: TGTGCCAGCAGTGGACTAGCGGGAGAAGATACGCAGTATTTT.

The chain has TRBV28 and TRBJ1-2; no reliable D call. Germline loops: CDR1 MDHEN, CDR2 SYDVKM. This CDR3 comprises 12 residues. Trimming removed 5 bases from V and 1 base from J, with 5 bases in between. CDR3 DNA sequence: TGTGCCAGCAGTCGGGGTAACTATGGCTACACCTTC. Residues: CASSRGNYGYTF.

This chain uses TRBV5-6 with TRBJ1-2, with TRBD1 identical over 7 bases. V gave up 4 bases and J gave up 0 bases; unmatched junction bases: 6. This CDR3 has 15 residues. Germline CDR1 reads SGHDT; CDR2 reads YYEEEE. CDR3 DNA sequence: TGTGCCAGCAGCGGAGAGGACAGGACTAACTATGGCTACACCTTC. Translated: CASSGEDRTNYGYTF.

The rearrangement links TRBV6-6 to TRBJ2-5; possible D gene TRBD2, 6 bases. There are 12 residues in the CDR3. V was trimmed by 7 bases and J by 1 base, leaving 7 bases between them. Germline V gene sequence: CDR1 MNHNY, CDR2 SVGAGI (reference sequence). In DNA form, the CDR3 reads TGTGCCAGCATGGGGGGCCAAGAGACCCAGTACTTC. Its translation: CASMGGQETQYF.

CDR3 sequence reads: CASSDRLAKNIQYF. The CDR3, as DNA: TGTGCCAGCAGTGACAGACTAGCCAAAAACATTCAGTACTTC. This chain links TRBV6-4 with TRBJ2-4; D is unclear. This CDR3 spans 14 amino acids. The V gene's germline CDR1 is MRHNA and CDR2 SNTAGT. The V and J ends lost 2 bases and 0 bases respectively, with 5 bases between them.

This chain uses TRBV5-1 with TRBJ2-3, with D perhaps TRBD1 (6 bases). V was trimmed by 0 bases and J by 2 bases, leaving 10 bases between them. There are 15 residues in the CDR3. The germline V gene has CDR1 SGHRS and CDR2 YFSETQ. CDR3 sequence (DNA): TGCGCCAGCAGCTTGGAGGGACATATCACAGATACGCAGTATTTT. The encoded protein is CASSLEGHITDTQYF.

The CDR3 loop reads CASTWTRGEQYF. The DNA for the CDR3 is TGTGCCAGCACCTGGACCCGGGGCGAGCAGTACTTC. The chain joins TRBV2 to TRBJ2-7; perhaps TRBD2 as D (5 bases). Germline V gene data show CDR1 as SNHLY and CDR2 as FYNNEI. V was shortened by 7 bases and J by 6 bases, with 13 bases between the two germline ends. This CDR3 is built from 12 residues.

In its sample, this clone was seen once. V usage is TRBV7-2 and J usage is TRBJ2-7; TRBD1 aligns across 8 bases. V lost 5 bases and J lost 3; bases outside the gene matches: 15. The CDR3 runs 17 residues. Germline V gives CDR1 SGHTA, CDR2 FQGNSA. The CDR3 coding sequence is TGTGCCAGCAGCCCTCACCCCTGGACAGGGCTAAGCTACGAGCAGTACTTC. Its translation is CASSPHPWTGLSYEQYF. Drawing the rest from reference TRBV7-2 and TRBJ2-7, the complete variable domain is GAGVSQSPSNKVTEKGKDVELRCDPISGHTALYWYRQSLGQGLEFLIYFQGNSAPDKSGLPSDRFSAERTGGSVSTLTIQRTQQEDSAVYLCASSPHPWTGLSYEQYFGPGTRLTVT.

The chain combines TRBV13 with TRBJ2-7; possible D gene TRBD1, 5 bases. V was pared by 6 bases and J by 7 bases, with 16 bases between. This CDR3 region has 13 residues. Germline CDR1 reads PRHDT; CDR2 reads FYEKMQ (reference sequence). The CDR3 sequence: CASRYRGMEEQYF. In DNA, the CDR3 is TGTGCCAGCAGATATAGGGGAATGGAGGAGCAGTACTTC.

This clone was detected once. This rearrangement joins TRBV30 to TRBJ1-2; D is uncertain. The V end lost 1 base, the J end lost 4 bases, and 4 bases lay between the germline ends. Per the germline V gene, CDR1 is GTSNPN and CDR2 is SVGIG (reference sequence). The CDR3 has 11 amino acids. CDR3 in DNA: TGTGCCTGGAGTGCCTCCTATGGCTACACCTTC. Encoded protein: CAWSASYGYTF.

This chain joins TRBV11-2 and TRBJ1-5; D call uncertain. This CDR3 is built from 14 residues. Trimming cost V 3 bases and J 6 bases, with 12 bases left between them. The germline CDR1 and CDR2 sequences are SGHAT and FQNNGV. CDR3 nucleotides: TGTGCCAGCAGCTTCGGAGGGAAGGGTCAGCCCCAGCATTTT. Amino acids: CASSFGGKGQPQHF.

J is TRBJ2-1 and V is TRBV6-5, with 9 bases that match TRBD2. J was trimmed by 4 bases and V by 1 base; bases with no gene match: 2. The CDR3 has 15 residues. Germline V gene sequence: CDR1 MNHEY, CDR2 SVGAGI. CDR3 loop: CASSYLAGAYNEQFF. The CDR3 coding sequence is TGTGCCAGCAGTTACTTAGCGGGAGCTTACAATGAGCAGTTCTTC.

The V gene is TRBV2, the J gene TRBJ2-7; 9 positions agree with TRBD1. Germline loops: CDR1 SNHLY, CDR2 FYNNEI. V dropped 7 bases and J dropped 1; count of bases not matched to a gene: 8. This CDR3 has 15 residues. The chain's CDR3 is CASIGVDRGSYEQYF. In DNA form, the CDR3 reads TGTGCCAGCATCGGAGTAGACAGGGGGTCCTACGAGCAGTACTTC. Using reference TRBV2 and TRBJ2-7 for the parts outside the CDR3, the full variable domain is EPEVTQTPSHQVTQMGQEVILRCVPISNHLYFYWYRQILGQKVEFLVSFYNNEISEKSEIFDDQFSVERPDGSNFTLKIRSTKLEDSAMYFCASIGVDRGSYEQYFGPGTRLTVT.

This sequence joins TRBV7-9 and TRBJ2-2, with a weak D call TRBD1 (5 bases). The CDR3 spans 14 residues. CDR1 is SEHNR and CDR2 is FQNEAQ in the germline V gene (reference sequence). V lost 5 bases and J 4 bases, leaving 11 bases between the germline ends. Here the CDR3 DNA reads TGTGCCAGCAGCCCTAGGGGTGGCACCGGGGAGCTGTTTTTT. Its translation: CASSPRGGTGELFF.

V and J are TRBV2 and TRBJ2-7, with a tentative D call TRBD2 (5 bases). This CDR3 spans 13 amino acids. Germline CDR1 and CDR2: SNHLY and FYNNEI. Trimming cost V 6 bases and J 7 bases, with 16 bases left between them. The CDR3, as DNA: TGTGCCAGCAGCCCCCGGTTAGCGAGTGAGCAGTACTTC. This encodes CASSPRLASEQYF.

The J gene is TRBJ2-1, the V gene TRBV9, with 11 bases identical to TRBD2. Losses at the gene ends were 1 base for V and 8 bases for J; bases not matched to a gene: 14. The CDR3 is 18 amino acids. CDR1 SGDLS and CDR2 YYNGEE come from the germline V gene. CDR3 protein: CASSVPLGSGRVSDEQFF. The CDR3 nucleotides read TGTGCCAGCAGCGTACCCCTTGGTAGCGGGAGGGTCAGCGATGAGCAGTTCTTC.

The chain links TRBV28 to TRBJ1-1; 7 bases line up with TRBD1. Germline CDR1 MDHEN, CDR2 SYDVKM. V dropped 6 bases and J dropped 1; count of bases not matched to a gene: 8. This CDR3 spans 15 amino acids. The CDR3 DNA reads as TGTGCCAGCAGCGACCCCGGGACAGCGAACACTGAAGCTTTCTTT. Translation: CASSDPGTANTEAFF.

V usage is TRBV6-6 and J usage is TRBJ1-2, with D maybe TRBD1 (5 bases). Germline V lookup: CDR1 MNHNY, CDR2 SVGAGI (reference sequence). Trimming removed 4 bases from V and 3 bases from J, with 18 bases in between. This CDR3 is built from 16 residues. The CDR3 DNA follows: TGTGCCAGCAGTTTTACGATCGGGGGGGAATACTATGGCTACACCTTC. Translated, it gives CASSFTIGGEYYGYTF.

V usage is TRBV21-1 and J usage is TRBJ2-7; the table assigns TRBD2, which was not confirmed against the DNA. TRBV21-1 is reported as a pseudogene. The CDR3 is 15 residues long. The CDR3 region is CASSKDPSGRLEQYF. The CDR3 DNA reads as TGTGCCAGCAGCAAAGACCCTAGCGGGAGGTTGGAGCAGTACTTC.

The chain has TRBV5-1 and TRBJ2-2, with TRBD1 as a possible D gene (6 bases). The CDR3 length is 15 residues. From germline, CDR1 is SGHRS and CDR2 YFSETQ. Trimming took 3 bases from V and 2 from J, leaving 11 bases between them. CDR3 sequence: CASSSGHLNTGELFF. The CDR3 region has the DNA TGCGCCAGCAGCTCGGGACACCTAAACACCGGGGAGCTGTTTTTT.